This T cell receptor beta chain was identified in a study of spatial heterogeneity in lung cancer. Study information: Sequence detection consistently recorded a greater number of beta-chain than alpha-chain sequences.

Time point reported: blood at routine non-recurrence follow-up after resection. Unsorted tumor, nontumor lung tissue or cryopreserved PBMC supplied the whole RNA. A few counts support this clonotype. CDR1 is KGHSH, CDR2 LQKENI, per germline. This CDR3 comprises 16 residues. The V gene lost 6 bases and the J gene lost 0 bases, with 17 bases spanning the gap. TCRdb reprocessed the 5' RACE reads with MiXCR, giving one entry per CDR3 protein. The top ten hold roughly a fifth of the sample, which has roughly 99,000 distinct CDR3 sequences, roughly a fifth seen once. This chain links TRBV18 with TRBJ1-1; D may be TRBD1 (5 bases). This sample comprised PBMCs, obtained at follow-up. This TCR came from a male donor with early-stage non-small cell lung cancer. The CDR3 bases are TGTGCCAGCTCCTGGGGCAGCCCTGGCCTGAACACTGAAGCTTTCTTT. This encodes CASSWGSPGLNTEAFF.